These 10 T cell receptor beta chains came from one sample sequenced in a study of cytomegalovirus exposure and HLA in healthy donors. Amplification used 60 Vbeta primers and 13 Jbeta primers. Clones were sequenced by immunoSEQ multiplex PCR, and TCRdb holds only the in-frame ones, with some missing. The data show under 150,000 clones, 80% to 90% seen once. The sequenced sample consisted of PBMCs. Every receptor here comes from a woman between 35 and 50 years old in good health and CMV-seropositive.

The chain recombines TRBV11-2 with TRBJ2-7; 9 nucleotides line up with TRBD2. CDR1 and CDR2 from the germline V gene are SGHAT and FQNNGV. This CDR3 has 15 residues. V trimming: 1 base; J trimming: 4 bases; junction bases outside the gene matches: 5. CDR3 sequence: CASSLGVSGGYEQYF. The CDR3 DNA is TGTGCCAGCAGCTTAGGAGTTAGCGGGGGATACGAGCAGTACTTC.

The chain has TRBV6-6 and TRBJ2-2, with 8 bases aligning to TRBD2. Germline values: CDR1 MNHNY, CDR2 SVGAGI (reference sequence). This CDR3 contains 13 residues. Losses at the gene ends were 6 bases for V and 5 bases for J; bases not matched to a gene: 2. CDR3 region: CASSGGVTGELFF. Written as DNA, the CDR3 is TGTGCCAGCAGCGGGGGGGTTACCGGGGAGCTGTTTTTT.

The chain joins TRBV5-6 to TRBJ2-1; TRBD2 matches at 8 bases. Per germline, CDR1 SGHDT and CDR2 YYEEEE. The CDR3 extends over 14 amino acids. V lost 5 bases to trimming and J lost 10 bases; unmatched junction nucleotides: 11. The CDR3 nucleotides are TGTGCCAGCAGTTCGGGGACTAGTGAAGGGGAGCAGTTCTTC. Translation: CASSSGTSEGEQFF.

V usage is TRBV11-2 and J usage is TRBJ2-5; 7 bases fit TRBD1. The V gene end was trimmed by 2 bases and the J gene end by 3 bases; junction bases not matched to a gene: 6. The length of the CDR3 is 15 residues. From germline, CDR1 is SGHAT and CDR2 FQNNGV. The CDR3 DNA reads as TGTGCCAGCAGCTTACCCGGACAGGCAGAAGAGACCCAGTACTTC. Protein product: CASSLPGQAEETQYF.

This clone was picked up a small number of times. The chain has TRBV30 and TRBJ1-1; D possibly corresponds to TRBD1 (5 bases). Per germline, CDR1 GTSNPN and CDR2 SVGIG (reference sequence). The CDR3 contains 17 residues. Trimming took off 4 bases at V and 0 bases at J, with 21 bases between the two ends. The CDR3 DNA reads as TGTGCCTGGATTCGGGCAGGGTGGGGTTTTATGAACACTGAAGCTTTCTTT. The encoded protein is CAWIRAGWGFMNTEAFF.

This sequence joins TRBV7-9 and TRBJ2-2, with a tentative D call TRBD2 (5 bases). This CDR3 is built from 14 residues. Germline lookup yields CDR1 SEHNR and CDR2 FQNEAQ (reference sequence). The V end was cut by 6 bases, the J end by 5 bases, with 13 bases between. The CDR3 protein is CASSRSGSTGELFF. The CDR3 region has the DNA TGTGCCAGCAGTCGTTCGGGGTCGACCGGGGAGCTGTTTTTT.

The chain joins TRBV9 to TRBJ2-7; 8 bases are a match to TRBD2. The CDR3 totals 15 residues. CDR1 and CDR2 (germline): SGDLS, YYNGEE. The V segment lost 1 base and the J segment 2 bases; nucleotides outside the gene matches: 5. The CDR3 spells CASSVSPGGPYEQYF. Here the CDR3 DNA reads TGTGCCAGCAGCGTAAGTCCGGGGGGGCCCTACGAGCAGTACTTC.

The chain combines TRBV5-4 with TRBJ2-6; 11 bases are shared with TRBD2. The V gene's germline CDR1 is SGHNT and CDR2 YYREEE (reference sequence). The junction had 6 bases not matched to a gene; V was cut back by 2 bases and J by 2 bases. CDR3 length: 18 amino acids. The CDR3 DNA sequence: TGTGCCAGCAGCTTACCGACTAGCGGGATACCTGGGGCCAACGTCCTGACTTTC. It specifies CASSLPTSGIPGANVLTF. Complete variable domain (other parts from reference TRBV5-4 and TRBJ2-6): ETGVTQSPTHLIKTRGQQVTLRCSSQSGHNTVSWYQQALGQGPQFIFQYYREEENGRGNFPPRFSGLQFPNYSSELNVNALELDDSALYLCASSLPTSGIPGANVLTFGAGSRLTVL.

This clone showed up just a few times. The chain is built from TRBV6-1 and TRBJ2-7; 7 bases align to TRBD2. Germline V gene sequence: CDR1 MNHNS, CDR2 SASEGT. CDR3 length: 12 residues. V lost 8 bases, J lost 6 bases, and 7 bases stayed unmatched. CDR3 sequence: CASGAGAGEQYF. The CDR3 DNA follows: TGTGCCAGCGGGGCGGGAGCGGGCGAGCAGTACTTC.

This chain uses TRBV28 with TRBJ1-5; D ambiguous. Germline assignment: CDR1 MDHEN and CDR2 SYDVKM. The CDR3 has 18 residues. V gave up 3 bases and J gave up 0 bases, with 18 bases separating them. CDR3 residues: CASSFAGRKDGSNQPQHF. CDR3 bases: TGTGCCAGCAGTTTTGCGGGTCGAAAGGATGGTAGCAATCAGCCCCAGCATTTT.